This T cell receptor beta chain was documented in a study of T cells in Graves' hyperthyroidism and ophthalmopathy. Regions amplified from RNA transcripts were the TCR beta CDR3 regions. First-round RT-PCR of the TCR CDR3 relied on the HTBI primer set. One entry per CDR3 protein results from TCRdb running MiXCR on the multiplex PCR reads. In the table there are 600,000 to 900,000 distinct CDR3 sequences, 16% of which are singletons. Germline trimming cut 8 bases from V and 0 bases from J; bases unmatched to any gene: 7. Looked up from germline, CDR1 is KGHSH and CDR2 is LQKENI. This CDR3 has 15 amino acids. In this sample, this clonotype turned up many times. Newly diagnosed hyperthyroidism, duration under 2 months, in patients aged 18 to 65.

V and J are TRBV18 and TRBJ2-7; 10 bases align to TRBD1. The sample consisted of blood. This receptor was obtained from a young man with Graves' hyperthyroidism. This CDR3 reads CASSPRTGGSYEQYF. CDR3 DNA sequence: TGTGCCAGCAGCCCAAGGACAGGGGGCTCCTACGAGCAGTACTTC.